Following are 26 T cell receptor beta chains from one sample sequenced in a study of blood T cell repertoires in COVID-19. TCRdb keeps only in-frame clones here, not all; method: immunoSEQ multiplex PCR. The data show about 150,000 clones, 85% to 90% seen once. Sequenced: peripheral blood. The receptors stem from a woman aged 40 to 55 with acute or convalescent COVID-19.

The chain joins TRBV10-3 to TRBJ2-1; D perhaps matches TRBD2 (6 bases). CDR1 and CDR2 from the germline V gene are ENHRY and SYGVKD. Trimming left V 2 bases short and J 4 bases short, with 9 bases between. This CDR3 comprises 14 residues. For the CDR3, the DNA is TGTGCCATCAGTGAGCGGGAGAAATACAATGAGCAGTTCTTC. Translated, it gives CAISEREKYNEQFF.

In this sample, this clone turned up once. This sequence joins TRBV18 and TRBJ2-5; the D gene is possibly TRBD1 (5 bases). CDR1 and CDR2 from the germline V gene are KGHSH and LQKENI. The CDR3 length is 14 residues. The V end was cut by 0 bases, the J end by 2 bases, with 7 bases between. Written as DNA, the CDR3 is TGTGCCAGCTCACCACCACAGGTACAAGAGACCCAGTACTTC. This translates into CASSPPQVQETQYF.

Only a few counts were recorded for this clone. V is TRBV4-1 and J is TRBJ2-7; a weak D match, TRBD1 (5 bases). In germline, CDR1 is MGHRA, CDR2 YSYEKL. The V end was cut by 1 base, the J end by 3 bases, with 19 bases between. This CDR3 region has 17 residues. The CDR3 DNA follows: TGCGCCAGCAGCCAAGGCCTCCGACAGAAACCCAACTACGAGCAGTACTTC. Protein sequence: CASSQGLRQKPNYEQYF.

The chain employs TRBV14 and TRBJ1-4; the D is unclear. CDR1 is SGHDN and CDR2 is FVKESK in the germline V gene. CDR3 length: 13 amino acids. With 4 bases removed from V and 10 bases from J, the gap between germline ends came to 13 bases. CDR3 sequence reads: CASSPPPGGKLFF. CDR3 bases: TGTGCCAGCAGCCCCCCCCCGGGAGGAAAACTGTTTTTT.

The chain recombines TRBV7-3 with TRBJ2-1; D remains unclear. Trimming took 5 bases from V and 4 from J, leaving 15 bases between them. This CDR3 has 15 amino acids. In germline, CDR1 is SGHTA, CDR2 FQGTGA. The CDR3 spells CASSPPGTSYNEQFF. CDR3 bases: TGTGCCAGCAGCCCGCCAGGAACGAGTTACAATGAGCAGTTCTTC. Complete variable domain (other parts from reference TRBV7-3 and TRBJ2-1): GAGVSQTPSNKVTEKGKYVELRCDPISGHTALYWYRQSLGQGPEFLIYFQGTGAADDSGLPNDRFFAVRPEGSVSTLKIQRTERGDSAVYLCASSPPGTSYNEQFFGPGTRLTVL.

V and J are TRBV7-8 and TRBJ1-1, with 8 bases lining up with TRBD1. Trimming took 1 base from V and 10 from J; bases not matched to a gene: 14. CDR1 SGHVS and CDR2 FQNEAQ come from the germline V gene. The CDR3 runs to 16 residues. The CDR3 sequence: CASSLGTGIFFMGAFF. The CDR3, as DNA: TGTGCCAGCAGCTTAGGGACAGGGATCTTCTTCATGGGAGCTTTCTTT.

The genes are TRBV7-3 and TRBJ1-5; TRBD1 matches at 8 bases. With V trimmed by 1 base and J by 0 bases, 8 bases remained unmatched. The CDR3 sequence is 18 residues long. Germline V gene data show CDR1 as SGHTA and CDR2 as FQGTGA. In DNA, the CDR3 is TGTGCCAGCAGCTTAAGGGACAGGCACCCCTATAGCAATCAGCCCCAGCATTTT. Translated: CASSLRDRHPYSNQPQHF.

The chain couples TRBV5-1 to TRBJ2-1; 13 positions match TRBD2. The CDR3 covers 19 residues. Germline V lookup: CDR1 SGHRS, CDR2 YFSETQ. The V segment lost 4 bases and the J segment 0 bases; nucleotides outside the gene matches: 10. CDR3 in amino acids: CASSILGLAGDPSYNEQFF. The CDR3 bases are TGCGCCAGCAGCATCCTCGGACTAGCGGGAGATCCCTCCTACAATGAGCAGTTCTTC.

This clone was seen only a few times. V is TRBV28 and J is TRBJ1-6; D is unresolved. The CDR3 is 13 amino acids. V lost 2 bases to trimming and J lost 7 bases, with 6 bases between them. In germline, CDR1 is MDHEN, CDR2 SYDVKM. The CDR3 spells CASSLTGNSPLHF. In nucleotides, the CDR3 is TGTGCCAGCAGTTTAACGGGGAATTCACCCCTCCACTTT.

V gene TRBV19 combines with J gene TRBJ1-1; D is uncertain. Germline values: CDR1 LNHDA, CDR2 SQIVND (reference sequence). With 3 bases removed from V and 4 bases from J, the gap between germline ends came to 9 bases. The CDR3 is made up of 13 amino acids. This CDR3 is CASSISGSTEAFF. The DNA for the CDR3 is TGTGCCAGTAGTATCTCGGGAAGCACTGAAGCTTTCTTT.

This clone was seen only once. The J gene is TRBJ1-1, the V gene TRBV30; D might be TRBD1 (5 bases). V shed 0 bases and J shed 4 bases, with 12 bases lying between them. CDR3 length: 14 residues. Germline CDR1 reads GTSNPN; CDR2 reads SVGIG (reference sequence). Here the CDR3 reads CAWSVKGLVTEAFF. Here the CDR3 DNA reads TGTGCCTGGAGTGTAAAGGGGCTCGTCACTGAAGCTTTCTTT.

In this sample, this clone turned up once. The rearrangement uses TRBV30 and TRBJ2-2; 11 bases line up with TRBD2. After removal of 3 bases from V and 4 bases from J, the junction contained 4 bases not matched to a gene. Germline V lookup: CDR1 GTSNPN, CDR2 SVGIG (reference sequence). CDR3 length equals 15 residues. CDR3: CAWRGTSGGTGELFF. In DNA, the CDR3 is TGTGCCTGGAGGGGGACTAGCGGAGGCACCGGGGAGCTGTTTTTT. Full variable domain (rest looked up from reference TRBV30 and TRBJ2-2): SQTIHQWPATLVQPVGSPLSLECTVEGTSNPNLYWYRQAAGRGLQLLFYSVGIGQISSEVPQNLSASRPQDRQFILSSKKLLLSDSGFYLCAWRGTSGGTGELFFGEGSRLTVL.

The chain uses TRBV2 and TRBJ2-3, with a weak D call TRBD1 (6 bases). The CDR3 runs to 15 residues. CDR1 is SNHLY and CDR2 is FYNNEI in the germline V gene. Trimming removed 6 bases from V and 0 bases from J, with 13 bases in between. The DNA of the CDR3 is TGTGCCAGCAGGGGGCAGGGGATAAGCACAGATACGCAGTATTTT. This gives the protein CASRGQGISTDTQYF.

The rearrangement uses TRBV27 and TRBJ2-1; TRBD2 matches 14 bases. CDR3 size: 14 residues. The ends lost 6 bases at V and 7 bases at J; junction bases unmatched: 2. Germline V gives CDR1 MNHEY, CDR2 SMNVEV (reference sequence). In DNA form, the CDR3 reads TGTGCCAGCAGCTGGACTAGCGGGAGGAATGAGCAGTTCTTC. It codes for CASSWTSGRNEQFF.

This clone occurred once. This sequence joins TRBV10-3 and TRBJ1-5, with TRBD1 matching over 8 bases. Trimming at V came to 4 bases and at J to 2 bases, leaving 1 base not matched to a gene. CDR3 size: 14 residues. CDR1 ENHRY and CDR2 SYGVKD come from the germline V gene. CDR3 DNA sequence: TGTGCCATCAGTGGGACAGGGCGCAATCAGCCCCAGCATTTT. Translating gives CAISGTGRNQPQHF.

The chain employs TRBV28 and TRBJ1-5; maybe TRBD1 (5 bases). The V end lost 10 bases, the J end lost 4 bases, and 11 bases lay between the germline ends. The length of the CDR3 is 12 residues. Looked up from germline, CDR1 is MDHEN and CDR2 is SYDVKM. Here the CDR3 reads CATTSGNQPQHF. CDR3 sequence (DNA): TGTGCCACCACTTCAGGGAATCAGCCCCAGCATTTT.

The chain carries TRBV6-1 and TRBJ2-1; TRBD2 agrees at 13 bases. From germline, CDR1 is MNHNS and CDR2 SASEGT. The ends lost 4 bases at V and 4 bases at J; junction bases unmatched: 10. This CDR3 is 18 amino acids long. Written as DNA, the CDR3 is TGTGCCAGCAGTGCCGAAGGGGGACTAGCGGGACCTTACAATGAGCAGTTCTTC. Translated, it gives CASSAEGGLAGPYNEQFF.

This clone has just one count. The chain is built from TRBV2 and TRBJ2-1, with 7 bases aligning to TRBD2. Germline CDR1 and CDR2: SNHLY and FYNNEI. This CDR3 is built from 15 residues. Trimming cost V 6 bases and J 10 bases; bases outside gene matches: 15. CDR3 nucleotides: TGTGCCAGCAGGCCGCGGGAGACTAGCAGAGGGGAGCAGTTCTTC. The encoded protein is CASRPRETSRGEQFF.

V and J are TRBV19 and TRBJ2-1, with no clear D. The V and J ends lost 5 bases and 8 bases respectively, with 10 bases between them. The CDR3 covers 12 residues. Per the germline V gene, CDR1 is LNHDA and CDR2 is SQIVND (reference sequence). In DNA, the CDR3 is TGTGCCAGTAGTGTGGGTCGGGATGAGCAGTTCTTC. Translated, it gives CASSVGRDEQFF.

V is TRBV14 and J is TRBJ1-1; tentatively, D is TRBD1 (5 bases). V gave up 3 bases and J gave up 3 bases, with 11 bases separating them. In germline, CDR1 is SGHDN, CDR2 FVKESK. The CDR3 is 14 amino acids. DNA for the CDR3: TGTGCCAGCAGCCAGGGGCGGAGGGACACTGAAGCTTTCTTT. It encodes CASSQGRRDTEAFF.

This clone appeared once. Here the CDR3 DNA reads TGTGCCAGTCAGGGGACGAATAATTCACCCCTCCACTTT. This gives the protein CASQGTNNSPLHF. The chain combines TRBV24-1 with TRBJ1-6; TRBD1 might be the D (6 bases). This CDR3 contains 13 residues. The germline CDR1 and CDR2 sequences are KGHDR and SFDVKD. V was cut by 11 bases and J by 5 bases, with 12 bases left in between.

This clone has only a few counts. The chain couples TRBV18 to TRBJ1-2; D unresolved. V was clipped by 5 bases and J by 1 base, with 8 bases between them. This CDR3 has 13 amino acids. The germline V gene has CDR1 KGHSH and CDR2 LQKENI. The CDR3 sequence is CASSAEVNYGYTF. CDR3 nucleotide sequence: TGTGCCAGCTCAGCCGAGGTTAACTATGGCTACACCTTC.

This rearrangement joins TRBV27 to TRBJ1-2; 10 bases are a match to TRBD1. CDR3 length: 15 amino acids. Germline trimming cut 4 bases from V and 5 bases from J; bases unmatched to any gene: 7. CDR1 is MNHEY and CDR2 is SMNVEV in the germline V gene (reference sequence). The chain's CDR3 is CASSSGTGDIYGYTF. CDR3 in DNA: TGTGCCAGCAGTTCCGGGACAGGGGATATTTATGGCTACACCTTC.

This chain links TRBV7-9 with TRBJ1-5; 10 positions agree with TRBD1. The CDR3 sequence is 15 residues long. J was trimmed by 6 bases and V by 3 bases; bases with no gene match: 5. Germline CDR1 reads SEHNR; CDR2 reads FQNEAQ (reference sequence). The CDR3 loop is CASSFGTGEFQPQHF. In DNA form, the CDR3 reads TGTGCCAGCAGCTTCGGGACAGGGGAATTTCAGCCCCAGCATTTT.

Written as DNA, the CDR3 is TGCGCCAGCAGCCGCGAAACTAGCGGGAGGTCCGTTGTATACGAGCAGTACTTC. Protein product: CASSRETSGRSVVYEQYF. V usage is TRBV4-1 and J usage is TRBJ2-7; TRBD2 matches 12 bases. V shed 4 bases and J 4 bases; nucleotides not matched to a gene: 14. The CDR3 has 18 amino acids. Germline CDR1 and CDR2: MGHRA and YSYEKL.

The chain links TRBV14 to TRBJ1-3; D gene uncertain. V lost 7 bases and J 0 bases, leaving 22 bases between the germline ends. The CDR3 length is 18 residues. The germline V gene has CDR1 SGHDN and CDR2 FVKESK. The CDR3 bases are TGTGCCAGCATGGGAGGAGCGGGCGGCTGGTACTCTGGAAACACCATATATTTT. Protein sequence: CASMGGAGGWYSGNTIYF.